This T cell receptor (beta chain) came from a study of T cell repertoires in aging, cancer and after chemotherapy. Study-wide context: Repeat sampling of healthy donors over several months to years showed clear clonal overlap.

Rearranged V-D-J TRB sequences were amplified with a mixed TRB-A/B primer pool. TCRdb analysed the multiplex PCR reads with MiXCR anew, one entry per CDR3 protein. This sample carries 10,000 to 11,000 distinct CDR3 sequences, approximately 37% of them seen once, and the ten largest clones take around 1.7%. Amplification of TCR beta used genomic DNA extracted from peripheral blood. Germline CDR1 reads MGHRA; CDR2 reads YSYEKL. The J segment lost 5 bases and the V segment lost 1 base, leaving 2 bases of the junction unmatched. The CDR3 loop spans 14 amino acids. This TCR was recovered from a human donor in good health. Sequenced input: blood. The chain uses TRBV4-1 and TRBJ1-2; TRBD1 matches at 9 bases. For the CDR3, the DNA is TGCGCCAGCAGCCAAGTAGGACAGGGGTATGGCTACACCTTC. Amino acid sequence: CASSQVGQGYGYTF.